The clone carrying this T cell receptor beta chain was found a few times. The CDR3 is 14 amino acids. Germline-derived CDR1 and CDR2 are MNHNS and SASEGT. The trim removed 6 bases at V and 6 bases at J, leaving 8 bases unmatched. The data derive from a study of CD4 and CD8 cells across lung adenocarcinoma regions. From the PCR reads, TCRdb called clonotypes with MiXCR, one entry per CDR3 protein. The table includes under 25,000 distinct CDR3 sequences, under 70% detected once. Sequencing input: CD8+ T cells from the center of a lung tumor. This receptor was identified in a female donor with lung adenocarcinoma. The CD4 and CD8 labels of this study may be unreliable. The chain links TRBV6-1 to TRBJ2-1, with 7 nucleotides matching TRBD1. CDR3 sequence (DNA): TGTGCCAGCAGGAGACAGGGAGTCTCCAATGAGCAGTTCTTC. Protein product: CASRRQGVSNEQFF.